These 25 T cell receptor beta chains were all obtained from the same sample, sequenced in a study of blood T cell repertoires in COVID-19. Using immunoSEQ multiplex PCR, the repertoire was profiled, and TCRdb retains in-frame clones only, with some absent. The table includes roughly 150,000 clones, around nine tenths detected once. The sequencing sample was made of peripheral blood. The receptors here all came from a human donor in a cohort sampled during active COVID-19.

J is TRBJ1-4 and V is TRBV7-8; 9 bases align to TRBD1. Trimming removed 4 bases from V and 3 bases from J; junction bases left unmatched: 6. The CDR3 runs 16 residues. The V gene's germline CDR1 is SGHVS and CDR2 FQNEAQ. The CDR3, as DNA: TGTGCCAGCAGCTCGAGACAGGGGGAGTCTAATGAAAAACTGTTTTTT. Amino acids: CASSSRQGESNEKLFF.

The chain uses TRBV6-7 and TRBJ1-2; D is ambiguous. TRBV6-7 is marked as an open reading frame, function uncertain. The CDR3 loop spans 14 amino acids. The V and J ends lost 4 bases and 4 bases respectively, with 13 bases between them. CDR3 sequence: CASSSQLRSYGYTF. The CDR3 nucleotides are TGTGCCAGCAGTTCTCAGTTAAGGAGCTATGGCTACACCTTC.

This rearrangement joins TRBV6-5 to TRBJ1-1, with 7 bases aligning to TRBD1. CDR3 length: 13 residues. Germline values: CDR1 MNHEY, CDR2 SVGAGI. V gave up 6 bases and J gave up 4 bases; unmatched junction bases: 5. Written as DNA, the CDR3 is TGTGCCAGCAGGGATCAGGGGGTCACTGAAGCTTTCTTT. This translates into CASRDQGVTEAFF.

This chain links TRBV21-1 with TRBJ2-1; the D segment call TRBD2 is taken from the table without a DNA check. TRBV21-1 is reported as a pseudogene. The CDR3 is made up of 17 amino acids. This chain's CDR3 is CASSKGQRGGGYNEQFF. The CDR3 nucleotides are TGTGCCAGCAGCAAGGGCCAGCGGGGGGGTGGTTACAATGAGCAGTTCTTC.

The chain carries TRBV6-1 and TRBJ2-7, with D uncertain. Between the trimmed V and J ends, which lost 1 base and 0 bases, there was a span of 10 bases. CDR1 and CDR2 (germline): MNHNS, SASEGT. The length of the CDR3 is 15 residues. CDR3 sequence: CASSEVSLSSYEQYF. In DNA, the CDR3 is TGTGCCAGCAGTGAAGTAAGTCTAAGCTCCTACGAGCAGTACTTC.

CDR3 nucleotide sequence: TGTGCCAGCAGCTTGGGGCAGGGGACGAATTCACCCCTCCACTTT. Translating it yields CASSLGQGTNSPLHF. The V gene is TRBV5-4, the J gene TRBJ1-6; possibly TRBD1 for D (6 bases). The CDR3 has 15 amino acids. Germline lookup yields CDR1 SGHNT and CDR2 YYREEE (reference sequence). V shed 0 bases and J shed 7 bases, with 11 bases lying between them.

V is TRBV3-1 (or the pseudogene TRBV3-2) and J is TRBJ2-7; TRBD1 matches at 11 bases. The CDR3 loop spans 14 amino acids. V was clipped by 4 bases and J by 4 bases; unmatched bases: 3. The germline V gene encodes CDR1 LGHDT and CDR2 YNNKEL (reference sequence). CDR3 residues: CASSPGTGGYEQYF. CDR3 in DNA: TGTGCCAGCAGCCCTGGGACAGGGGGATACGAGCAGTACTTC.

In its sample, this clone was seen a few times. V and J are TRBV9 and TRBJ2-2, with TRBD1 matching 10 bases. Trimming cost V 1 base and J 6 bases; bases outside gene matches: 3. The CDR3 consists of 15 residues. CDR1 is SGDLS, CDR2 YYNGEE, per germline. The CDR3: CASSVKGQGSGELFF. Here the CDR3 DNA reads TGTGCCAGCAGCGTAAAGGGACAGGGGTCCGGGGAGCTGTTTTTT. Supplemented by reference TRBV9 and TRBJ2-2, the full variable domain reads DSGVTQTPKHLITATGQRVTLRCSPRSGDLSVYWYQQSLDQGLQFLIQYYNGEERAKGNILERFSAQQFPDLHSELNLSSLELGDSALYFCASSVKGQGSGELFFGEGSRLTVL.

The chain combines TRBV4-1 with TRBJ1-1, with no clear D. CDR3 length: 16 residues. V was shortened by 0 bases and J by 7 bases, with 18 bases between the two germline ends. Germline V gene data show CDR1 as MGHRA and CDR2 as YSYEKL. The chain's CDR3 is CASSQDPALRGLEAFF. CDR3 in DNA: TGCGCCAGCAGCCAAGACCCCGCCCTCCGAGGGCTTGAAGCTTTCTTT.

The rearrangement joins TRBV28 to TRBJ2-3; 8 bases match TRBD1. V was pared by 8 bases and J by 2 bases, with 3 bases of the junction left unmatched. The CDR3 is 13 residues long. Germline V gives CDR1 MDHEN, CDR2 SYDVKM. The CDR3 sequence: CASGTGLTDTQYF. The CDR3 DNA follows: TGTGCCAGCGGGACAGGCCTCACAGATACGCAGTATTTT.

The chain employs TRBV9 and TRBJ1-1; 7 bases fit TRBD1. The CDR3 length is 14 residues. Trimming removed 4 bases from V and 1 base from J; junction bases left unmatched: 4. Per the germline V gene, CDR1 is SGDLS and CDR2 is YYNGEE. The CDR3: CASSKRGQNTEAFF. The CDR3 bases are TGTGCCAGCAGCAAAAGGGGGCAGAACACTGAAGCTTTCTTT. The entire variable domain, with the rest obtained from reference TRBV9 and TRBJ1-1, is as follows: DSGVTQTPKHLITATGQRVTLRCSPRSGDLSVYWYQQSLDQGLQFLIQYYNGEERAKGNILERFSAQQFPDLHSELNLSSLELGDSALYFCASSKRGQNTEAFFGQGTRLTVV.

V is TRBV28 and J is TRBJ1-1, with 7 nucleotides matching TRBD1. The CDR3 runs to 14 residues. Germline V gene lookup returns CDR1 MDHEN and CDR2 SYDVKM. Unmatched junction bases numbered 12, after V lost 8 bases and J lost 6 bases. The CDR3 DNA follows: TGTGCCAGCCATACCCAGGGGGTAGGGTCTGAAGCTTTCTTT. Translating it yields CASHTQGVGSEAFF. Filled out from reference TRBV28 and TRBJ1-1, the complete variable domain reads DVKVTQSSRYLVKRTGEKVFLECVQDMDHENMFWYRQDPGLGLRLIYFSYDVKMKEKGDIPEGYSVSREKKERFSLILESASTNQTSMYLCASHTQGVGSEAFFGQGTRLTVV.

The chain's CDR3 is CAWSVERAGVSKREQYF. In DNA, the CDR3 is TGTGCCTGGAGTGTAGAGAGGGCAGGGGTCTCTAAGCGCGAGCAGTACTTC. This chain links TRBV30 with TRBJ2-7; TRBD1 might be the D (6 bases). Between the trimmed V and J ends, which lost 0 bases and 6 bases, there was a span of 24 bases. This CDR3 region has 17 residues. Germline CDR1 is GTSNPN and CDR2 is SVGIG (reference sequence).

The rearrangement uses TRBV7-9 and TRBJ1-2; 8 bases align to TRBD1. This CDR3 comprises 14 residues. V was pared by 5 bases and J by 4 bases, with 6 bases of the junction left unmatched. CDR1 SEHNR and CDR2 FQNEAQ come from the germline V gene (reference sequence). CDR3 sequence reads: CASSTGTGRYGYTF. The DNA for the CDR3 is TGTGCCAGCAGCACCGGGACAGGACGCTATGGCTACACCTTC.

The J gene is TRBJ2-7, the V gene TRBV5-1, with no clear D. Germline CDR1 is SGHRS and CDR2 is YFSETQ. V dropped 0 bases and J dropped 7 bases, with 11 bases sitting between them. The CDR3 length is 13 residues. The CDR3 loop is CASSLGALGEQYF. CDR3 coding DNA: TGCGCCAGCAGCTTGGGGGCCCTTGGAGAGCAGTACTTC.

V and J are TRBV15 and TRBJ2-7, with D perhaps TRBD2 (5 bases). The V gene's germline CDR1 is LNHNV and CDR2 YYDKDF (reference sequence). V lost 6 bases and J 1 base, leaving 19 bases between the germline ends. This CDR3 is built from 16 residues. The CDR3: CATSMSTSPGSYEQYF. For the CDR3, the DNA is TGTGCCACCAGTATGAGCACCAGCCCGGGGTCCTACGAGCAGTACTTC.

This chain uses TRBV5-1 with TRBJ2-7, with 11 bases that match TRBD2. Germline CDR1 is SGHRS and CDR2 is YFSETQ. V gave up 4 bases and J gave up 5 bases; unmatched junction bases: 5. The length of the CDR3 is 14 residues. The CDR3 is CASSPLAGADEQYF. The CDR3 DNA follows: TGCGCCAGCAGCCCACTAGCGGGAGCTGACGAGCAGTACTTC.

The chain carries TRBV4-1 and TRBJ2-7; TRBD1 agrees at 9 bases. The ends lost 4 bases at V and 3 bases at J; junction bases unmatched: 4. The length of the CDR3 is 14 residues. Germline V CDR1 and CDR2: MGHRA, YSYEKL. CDR3 sequence (DNA): TGCGCCAGCAGCCGGGGACAGGGAAACTACGAGCAGTACTTC. Translation gives CASSRGQGNYEQYF.

Only one count was recorded for this clone. The CDR3 here is CASRLAGLSGANVLTF. Written as DNA, the CDR3 is TGTGCCAGCCGACTAGCGGGGCTCTCTGGGGCCAACGTCCTGACTTTC. The chain recombines TRBV19 with TRBJ2-6; TRBD2 matches at 11 bases. Germline CDR1 is LNHDA and CDR2 is SQIVND (reference sequence). The CDR3 spans 16 residues. Trimming cost V 9 bases and J 0 bases; bases outside gene matches: 4.

V usage is TRBV5-8 and J usage is TRBJ2-7; D is possibly TRBD2 (5 bases). V lost 7 bases, J lost 2 bases, and 19 bases lay in between. CDR1 SGHTS and CDR2 YDEGEE come from the germline V gene. The CDR3 is 15 residues long. The CDR3 region is CASPPRASPAYEQYF. DNA of the CDR3: TGTGCCAGCCCCCCGAGGGCGAGTCCGGCCTACGAGCAGTACTTC.

The gene calls are TRBV7-2 and TRBJ2-7; D possibly corresponds to TRBD1 (6 bases). CDR1 is SGHTA, CDR2 FQGNSA, per germline. There are 15 residues in the CDR3. Between the trimmed V and J ends, which lost 4 bases and 1 base, there was a span of 14 bases. The CDR3 loop is CASSSDWGLSYEQYF. DNA of the CDR3: TGTGCCAGCAGCTCGGACTGGGGGCTTTCCTACGAGCAGTACTTC.

The V and J genes are TRBV28 and TRBJ2-5, with 7 bases fitting TRBD1. J was trimmed by 2 bases and V by 6 bases; bases with no gene match: 9. Germline CDR1 reads MDHEN; CDR2 reads SYDVKM. CDR3 length equals 15 residues. The CDR3 DNA sequence: TGTGCCAGCAGGAGGGTACCGGGACAGCAAGAGACCCAGTACTTC. This gives the protein CASRRVPGQQETQYF.

A note on this clone: The identical CDR3 is also encoded by other nucleotide sequences in the sample. V usage is TRBV6-6 and J usage is TRBJ2-7, with a possible D match to TRBD2 (5 bases). Germline CDR1 and CDR2: MNHNY and SVGAGI (reference sequence). Trimming stripped 2 bases from V and 3 bases from J, with 8 bases between. The CDR3 loop spans 13 amino acids. The CDR3: CASSYGGSYEQYF. The DNA of the CDR3 is TGTGCCAGCAGTTACGGTGGGAGCTACGAGCAGTACTTC.

V and J are TRBV5-1 and TRBJ2-2, with TRBD1 matching over 8 bases. Germline loops: CDR1 SGHRS, CDR2 YFSETQ. The V gene end was trimmed by 3 bases and the J gene end by 7 bases; junction bases not matched to a gene: 5. The CDR3 length is 14 residues. The CDR3 region is CASSSDRVGGELFF. For the CDR3, the DNA is TGCGCCAGCAGCTCGGACAGGGTTGGCGGGGAGCTGTTTTTT.

This chain joins TRBV5-1 and TRBJ2-7, with a possible D match to TRBD2 (6 bases). The CDR3 runs 14 residues. Deletions cut 7 bases from V and 2 bases from J, with 16 bases between. CDR1 is SGHRS, CDR2 YFSETQ, per germline. The CDR3 DNA is TGCGCCAGCTGGGTTGGGGACTCGACCTACGAGCAGTACTTC. Residues: CASWVGDSTYEQYF.